This T cell receptor (beta chain) derives from a study of shared clonotypes between healthy human individuals. Study-wide results and limits: Clonotype sharing among the donors was expected to vary with sequencing depth.

Clones were sequenced by immunoSEQ multiplex PCR, and TCRdb holds only the in-frame ones, with some missing. The sample records some 1.5 million clones, over 95% being singletons. With respect to this clone: The antigen remains unidentified.

The V segment lost 5 bases and the J segment 7 bases; nucleotides outside the gene matches: 8. Germline CDR1 SGHNT, CDR2 YYREEE (reference sequence). The CDR3 runs to 14 residues. Sequencing used naive CD4+ T cells sorted from blood. Subset of the sample: CD45RA+ positively selected. The genes are TRBV5-4 and TRBJ2-2; 7 bases line up with TRBD2. The clonotype comes from a man aged 25-45 years in good health. CDR3 sequence (DNA): TGTGCCAGCAGTTCTCACGGGAGGCTCGGGGAGCTGTTTTTT. It encodes CASSSHGRLGELFF.